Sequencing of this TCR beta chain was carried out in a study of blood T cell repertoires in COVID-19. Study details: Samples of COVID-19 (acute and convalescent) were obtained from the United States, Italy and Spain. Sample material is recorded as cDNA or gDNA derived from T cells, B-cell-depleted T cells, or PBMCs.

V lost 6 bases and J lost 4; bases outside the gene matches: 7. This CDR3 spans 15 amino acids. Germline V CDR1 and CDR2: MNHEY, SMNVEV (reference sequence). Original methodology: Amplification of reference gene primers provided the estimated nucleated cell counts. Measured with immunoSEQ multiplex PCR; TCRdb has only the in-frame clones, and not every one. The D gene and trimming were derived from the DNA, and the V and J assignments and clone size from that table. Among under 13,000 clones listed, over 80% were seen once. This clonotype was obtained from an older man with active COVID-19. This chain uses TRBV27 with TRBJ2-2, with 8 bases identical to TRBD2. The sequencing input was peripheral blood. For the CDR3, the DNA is TGTGCCAGCAGGCGGCGGGGGGTCCTCACCGGGGAGCTGTTTTTT. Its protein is CASRRRGVLTGELFF.